These 29 T cell receptor beta chains were sequenced from one sample in a study of vaccination effects on CD4 cells after COVID-19. Pools of viral peptides were used by the ViraFEST assay to expand antigen-specific CD4+ T cells ahead of sequencing. At the end of about ten days of culture, CD4+ T cells were isolated. Two-dose BNT162b2 or mRNA-1273 vaccination was given to participants. The protocol was immunoSEQ multiplex PCR, while the TCRdb copy is restricted to in-frame clones and leaves out a portion. This sample carries 30,000 or so clones, 55% to 75% of them seen once, and the ten largest clones take roughly an eighth. These receptors' targets are unknown. The sample in question was CD4+ T cells from PBMCs cultured with HCoV-229E spike peptides, obtained after COVID-19 vaccination. The receptor set was obtained from a human donor who received a COVID-19 vaccine.

The chain links TRBV19 to TRBJ1-1; a weak D match, TRBD1 (5 bases). Germline CDR1 and CDR2: LNHDA and SQIVND (reference sequence). With 6 bases removed from V and 2 bases from J, the gap between germline ends came to 16 bases. This CDR3 contains 15 residues. The CDR3 coding sequence is TGTGCCAGTAGCTCCCCCTCGGGGGAAAACACTGAAGCTTTCTTT. It specifies CASSSPSGENTEAFF.

The chain recombines TRBV12-5 with TRBJ2-2; possibly TRBD2 for D (5 bases). In germline, CDR1 is LGHNT, CDR2 FRNRAP. V was trimmed by 0 bases and J by 6 bases, leaving 8 bases between them. The CDR3 spans 14 residues. CDR3 nucleotide sequence: TGTGCTAGTGGTTTGGTATACGGGGCCGGGGAGCTGTTTTTT. Amino acid sequence: CASGLVYGAGELFF.

The chain links TRBV19 to TRBJ1-1, with TRBD1 identical over 10 bases. Unmatched junction bases numbered 16, after V lost 3 bases and J lost 0 bases. Germline assignment: CDR1 LNHDA and CDR2 SQIVND (reference sequence). The CDR3 spans 20 residues. CDR3 DNA: TGTGCCAGTAGTATCGGTATTGTTAAAGGGGACAGGGGAGTGAACACTGAAGCTTTCTTT. Its protein product is CASSIGIVKGDRGVNTEAFF. The whole variable domain, remainder taken from reference TRBV19 and TRBJ1-1, is DGGITQSPKYLFRKEGQNVTLSCEQNLNHDAMYWYRQDPGQGLRLIYYSQIVNDFQKGDIAEGYSVSREKKESFPLTVTSAQKNPTAFYLCASSIGIVKGDRGVNTEAFFGQGTRLTVV.

The chain is built from TRBV5-5 and TRBJ1-5, with D unresolved. The CDR3 totals 16 residues. Trimming removed 1 base from V and 5 bases from J, with 16 bases in between. Germline V gives CDR1 SGHKS, CDR2 YYEKEE (reference sequence). CDR3 in DNA: TGTGCCAGCAGCTTGAGGGAGGGTTCGGGCGATCAGCCCCAGCATTTT. Amino acids: CASSLREGSGDQPQHF.

This chain joins TRBV18 and TRBJ1-1; 8 nucleotides agree with TRBD1. The CDR3 runs 16 residues. The V gene end was trimmed by 5 bases and the J gene end by 1 base; junction bases not matched to a gene: 9. The germline CDR1 and CDR2 sequences are KGHSH and LQKENI. CDR3 sequence reads: CASSKMTGAPNTEAFF. As DNA, the CDR3 is TGTGCCAGCTCAAAAATGACAGGGGCTCCGAACACTGAAGCTTTCTTT.

The genes are TRBV4-1 and TRBJ1-3; 8 nucleotides align to TRBD1. Trimming took 4 bases from V and 5 from J; bases not matched to a gene: 7. In germline, CDR1 is MGHRA, CDR2 YSYEKL. This CDR3 has 15 amino acids. For the CDR3, the DNA is TGCGCCAGCAGCCCAGGGACAGGTAGTCGAAACACCATATATTTT. It encodes CASSPGTGSRNTIYF.

This clone is medium-sized (0.01 to 0.1%) by share. CDR3 loop: CASSLQAGVYGYTF. The CDR3 DNA is TGTGCCAGCAGCTTGCAGGCGGGGGTCTATGGCTACACCTTC. The chain is built from TRBV5-6 and TRBJ1-2; possible D gene TRBD1, 5 bases. V lost 1 base to trimming and J lost 4 bases, with 11 bases between them. Per germline, CDR1 SGHDT and CDR2 YYEEEE. The CDR3 has 14 residues.

This sequence joins TRBV5-1 and TRBJ1-4; possible D gene TRBD1, 5 bases. Germline V CDR1 and CDR2: SGHRS, YFSETQ. The CDR3 sequence is 14 residues long. V lost 3 bases and J 7 bases, leaving 13 bases between the germline ends. In DNA form, the CDR3 reads TGCGCCAGCAGCTCCGGGGGAGGGGCTGAAAAACTGTTTTTT. Amino acids: CASSSGGGAEKLFF.

The chain carries TRBV7-2 and TRBJ1-2; D not resolved. V lost 3 bases, J lost 4 bases, and 12 bases lay in between. Germline V gene lookup returns CDR1 SGHTA and CDR2 FQGNSA. The CDR3 is 14 amino acids. CDR3 in amino acids: CASSFYGEAYGYTF. In nucleotides, the CDR3 is TGTGCCAGCAGCTTTTACGGGGAGGCCTATGGCTACACCTTC.

The V call is TRBV3-1 (or the pseudogene TRBV3-2), the J call TRBJ2-4; D is undetermined. V was trimmed by 3 bases and J by 7 bases, leaving 4 bases between them. Germline V lookup: CDR1 LGHDT, CDR2 YNNKEL (reference sequence). The CDR3 has 11 amino acids. CDR3 sequence reads: CASSQLNIQYF. The CDR3 nucleotides are TGTGCCAGCAGCCAGCTTAACATTCAGTACTTC.

The CDR3 sequence: CASSELGISGGNYEQYF. The CDR3, as DNA: TGTGCCAGCAGTGAACTCGGGATTAGCGGGGGCAACTACGAGCAGTACTTC. The chain combines TRBV2 with TRBJ2-7, with 9 positions matching TRBD2. Germline lookup yields CDR1 SNHLY and CDR2 FYNNEI. Trimming took 2 bases from V and 3 from J; bases not matched to a gene: 11. This CDR3 spans 17 amino acids. Full variable domain (rest looked up from reference TRBV2 and TRBJ2-7): EPEVTQTPSHQVTQMGQEVILRCVPISNHLYFYWYRQILGQKVEFLVSFYNNEISEKSEIFDDQFSVERPDGSNFTLKIRSTKLEDSAMYFCASSELGISGGNYEQYFGPGTRLTVT.

V and J are TRBV2 and TRBJ1-3; no firm D call. Trimming took off 6 bases at V and 0 bases at J, with 12 bases between the two ends. Germline CDR1 and CDR2: SNHLY and FYNNEI. This CDR3 is built from 15 residues. CDR3: CASRSDRSSGNTIYF. The CDR3 bases are TGTGCCAGCAGGAGCGACCGAAGCTCTGGAAACACCATATATTTT.

The V gene is TRBV7-9, the J gene TRBJ2-5, with D unclear. Per germline, CDR1 SEHNR and CDR2 FQNEAQ (reference sequence). V shed 3 bases and J shed 5 bases, with 7 bases lying between them. The CDR3 is made up of 12 amino acids. The CDR3 coding sequence is TGTGCCAGCAGCTTGGAGAGGGAGACCCAGTACTTC. It specifies CASSLERETQYF.

V is TRBV5-8 and J is TRBJ2-1; 8 bases fit TRBD1. V was pared by 0 bases and J by 10 bases, with 9 bases of the junction left unmatched. This CDR3 has 15 amino acids. CDR1 SGHTS and CDR2 YDEGEE come from the germline V gene. CDR3 residues: CASSLEGQAFSEQFF. CDR3 bases: TGTGCCAGCAGCTTGGAGGGACAGGCGTTCTCCGAGCAGTTCTTC.

V usage is TRBV7-9 and J usage is TRBJ2-6, with D possibly matching TRBD1 (6 bases). Germline V CDR1 and CDR2: SEHNR, FQNEAQ (reference sequence). This CDR3 is 18 amino acids long. The germline V and J ends were trimmed by 7 bases and 0 bases, with 19 bases remaining between them. The CDR3 here is CASTLEGQGISGANVLTF. The CDR3 nucleotides read TGTGCCAGCACCCTAGAGGGGCAGGGGATCTCTGGGGCCAACGTCCTGACTTTC.

The chain joins TRBV30 to TRBJ1-5, with D unresolved. The germline V and J ends were trimmed by 1 base and 6 bases, with 4 bases remaining between them. CDR1 is GTSNPN, CDR2 SVGIG, per germline (reference sequence). This CDR3 is built from 11 residues. CDR3 amino acids: CAWSGGQPQHF. CDR3 coding DNA: TGTGCCTGGAGTGGAGGTCAGCCCCAGCATTTT.

The chain couples TRBV5-1 to TRBJ2-5; D possibly corresponds to TRBD1 (5 bases). V was clipped by 1 base and J by 4 bases, with 8 bases between them. Germline loops: CDR1 SGHRS, CDR2 YFSETQ. The CDR3 runs to 13 residues. The CDR3 spells CASSLPGIETQYF. In DNA, the CDR3 is TGCGCCAGCAGCTTGCCAGGGATAGAGACCCAGTACTTC.

This chain links TRBV18 with TRBJ1-1; D is perhaps TRBD1 (5 bases). Per the germline V gene, CDR1 is KGHSH and CDR2 is LQKENI. Trimming pared 5 bases from V and 1 base from J, leaving 11 bases between. The CDR3 is made up of 14 amino acids. For the CDR3, the DNA is TGTGCCAGCTCATCAGGGACCGAGAACACTGAAGCTTTCTTT. Translation gives CASSSGTENTEAFF.

The genes are TRBV14 and TRBJ1-6; a possible D gene is TRBD1 (6 bases). Germline CDR1 SGHDN, CDR2 FVKESK. V dropped 1 base and J dropped 9 bases, with 7 bases sitting between them. CDR3 length: 13 residues. The CDR3 sequence is CASSQGGASPLHF. CDR3 DNA: TGTGCCAGCAGCCAAGGGGGGGCTTCACCCCTCCACTTT.

V usage is TRBV29-1 and J usage is TRBJ2-5, with D tentatively TRBD1 (5 bases). The CDR3 has 13 residues. CDR1 is SQVTM, CDR2 ANQGSEA, per germline. With 5 bases removed from V and 1 base from J, the gap between germline ends came to 11 bases. The CDR3 loop is CSVSRTFQETQYF. For the CDR3, the DNA is TGCAGCGTTTCCCGGACATTCCAAGAGACCCAGTACTTC.

This clone was found a few times. The CDR3: CASSKERGANYGYTF. CDR3 sequence (DNA): TGTGCCAGCAGCAAAGAACGGGGAGCTAACTATGGCTACACCTTC. The V call is TRBV21-1, the J call TRBJ1-2. TRBV21-1 has pseudogene status. The CDR3 sequence is 15 residues long.

This chain connects TRBV7-9 to TRBJ2-3, with D possibly TRBD1 on 7 matching bases. Trimming took 4 bases from V and 4 from J, leaving 12 bases between them. This CDR3 comprises 14 residues. From germline, CDR1 is SEHNR and CDR2 FQNEAQ (reference sequence). CDR3 loop: CASSSRGVADTQYF. The CDR3 region has the DNA TGTGCCAGCAGCTCCAGGGGGGTGGCAGATACGCAGTATTTT.

V gene TRBV18 combines with J gene TRBJ2-7, with TRBD2 matching 8 bases. The CDR3 spans 14 residues. CDR1 and CDR2 (germline): KGHSH, LQKENI. V gave up 3 bases and J gave up 2 bases; unmatched junction bases: 3. CDR3 in amino acids: CASSPSGAAYEQYF. The DNA of the CDR3 is TGTGCCAGCTCACCTAGCGGGGCTGCCTACGAGCAGTACTTC.

V usage is TRBV3-1 (or the pseudogene TRBV3-2) and J usage is TRBJ2-2; TRBD1 agrees at 10 bases. The CDR3 has 16 amino acids. CDR1 and CDR2 (germline): LGHDT, YNNKEL (reference sequence). J gave up 5 bases and V 2 bases, and 5 bases lay outside the gene matches. CDR3 protein: CASSQPGQGRTGELFF. Here the CDR3 DNA reads TGTGCCAGCAGCCAACCGGGACAGGGGAGGACCGGGGAGCTGTTTTTT.

This clone was seen only a few times. This chain uses TRBV5-1 with TRBJ1-1; 7 bases agree with TRBD1. CDR1 is SGHRS, CDR2 YFSETQ, per germline. V shed 3 bases, J shed 0 bases, and the junction held 2 bases outside the gene matches. The CDR3 runs 14 residues. CDR3 loop: CASSSGQLNTEAFF. The CDR3 DNA follows: TGCGCCAGCAGCTCGGGACAGCTGAACACTGAAGCTTTCTTT.

This clone appeared once. V usage is TRBV5-1 and J usage is TRBJ1-1; 10 nucleotides line up with TRBD1. The CDR3 length is 15 residues. CDR1 and CDR2 (germline): SGHRS, YFSETQ. J gave up 0 bases and V 5 bases, and 4 bases lay outside the gene matches. CDR3 nucleotide sequence: TGCGCCAGCAGACCGACAGGGGGCATGAACACTGAAGCTTTCTTT. This sequence encodes CASRPTGGMNTEAFF.

The chain combines TRBV6-5 with TRBJ1-3, with D hard to call. Germline V gene lookup returns CDR1 MNHEY and CDR2 SVGAGI. CDR3 length equals 13 residues. The V and J ends lost 7 bases and 1 base respectively, with 8 bases between them. This CDR3 is CASNPSSGNTIYF. The CDR3 region has the DNA TGTGCCAGCAATCCATCTTCTGGAAACACCATATATTTT.

The chain combines TRBV27 with TRBJ1-1, with D possibly being TRBD1 (5 bases). The CDR3 is 16 amino acids. V lost 0 bases and J 1 base, leaving 12 bases between the germline ends. In germline, CDR1 is MNHEY, CDR2 SMNVEV (reference sequence). This chain's CDR3 is CASSLSAGNGNTEAFF. The CDR3 nucleotides read TGTGCCAGCAGTTTATCGGCAGGGAACGGGAACACTGAAGCTTTCTTT.

The genes are TRBV18 and TRBJ1-3, with D unclear. The CDR3 spans 15 residues. The germline CDR1 and CDR2 sequences are KGHSH and LQKENI. The V end was cut by 0 bases, the J end by 4 bases, with 10 bases between. Here the CDR3 reads CASSPPGTSGNTIYF. The CDR3 bases are TGTGCCAGCTCACCACCGGGCACCTCGGGAAACACCATATATTTT.